This TCR beta chain was sequenced in a study of blood T cell repertoires in COVID-19. Study at large: T cells, B-cell-depleted T cells, or PBMCs supplied cDNA or gDNA.

Original methodology: Estimated nucleated cell counts came from reference gene primer amplification. Here immunoSEQ multiplex PCR was the method, and the copy in TCRdb shows in-frame clones only, minus some. V and J calls plus clone size are reproduced from that table; the DNA served to infer D and trimming. This sample has about 140,000 clones, with over 75% found just once. Germline-derived CDR1 and CDR2 are SGHDN and FVKESK. This CDR3 region has 17 residues. V shed 0 bases and J 2 bases; nucleotides not matched to a gene: 6. This receptor was identified in a man between 65 and 80 years old with acute or convalescent COVID-19. The V and J genes are TRBV14 and TRBJ2-3; 9 bases agree with TRBD2. The specimen was peripheral blood. The CDR3 protein is CASSQDFSGGITDTQYF. The CDR3 nucleotides are TGTGCCAGCAGCCAAGATTTCAGCGGGGGGATCACAGATACGCAGTATTTT.